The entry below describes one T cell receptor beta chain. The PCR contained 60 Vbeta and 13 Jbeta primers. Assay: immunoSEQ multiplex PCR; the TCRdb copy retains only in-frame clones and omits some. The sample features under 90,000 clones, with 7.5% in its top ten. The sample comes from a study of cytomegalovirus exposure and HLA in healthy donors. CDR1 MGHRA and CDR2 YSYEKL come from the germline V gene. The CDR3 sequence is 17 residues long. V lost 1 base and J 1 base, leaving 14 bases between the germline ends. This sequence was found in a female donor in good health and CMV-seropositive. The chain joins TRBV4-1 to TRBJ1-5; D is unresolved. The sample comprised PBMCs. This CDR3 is CASSQVGSRESNQPQHF. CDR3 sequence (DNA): TGCGCCAGCAGCCAAGTGGGTTCTAGAGAAAGCAATCAGCCCCAGCATTTT.